The clone carrying this TCR beta chain was seen at least ten times. The sample comes from a study of T-cell reconstitution after alpha-beta-depleted transplantation in children. Trimming pared 6 bases from V and 3 bases from J, leaving 16 bases between. CDR3 length: 14 residues. The germline V gene encodes CDR1 DFQATT and CDR2 SNEGSKA (reference sequence). Preparation of the TCRbeta library involved a method that used unique molecular identifiers. TCRdb analysed the PCR reads with MiXCR anew, one entry per CDR3 protein. The sample has roughly 200,000 distinct CDR3 sequences; approximately 7% are singletons.

The genes are TRBV20-1 and TRBJ2-3, with a weak D call TRBD1 (6 bases). This TCR was recovered from a human donor who donated a stem cell graft to a child with Wiskott-Aldrich syndrome. The sequencing here drew on PBMCs from the stem cell graft donor, taken from the stem cell graft. DNA for the CDR3: TGCAGTGCGCTACAGGGATTCGGGACAGATACGCAGTATTTT. The encoded protein is CSALQGFGTDTQYF.